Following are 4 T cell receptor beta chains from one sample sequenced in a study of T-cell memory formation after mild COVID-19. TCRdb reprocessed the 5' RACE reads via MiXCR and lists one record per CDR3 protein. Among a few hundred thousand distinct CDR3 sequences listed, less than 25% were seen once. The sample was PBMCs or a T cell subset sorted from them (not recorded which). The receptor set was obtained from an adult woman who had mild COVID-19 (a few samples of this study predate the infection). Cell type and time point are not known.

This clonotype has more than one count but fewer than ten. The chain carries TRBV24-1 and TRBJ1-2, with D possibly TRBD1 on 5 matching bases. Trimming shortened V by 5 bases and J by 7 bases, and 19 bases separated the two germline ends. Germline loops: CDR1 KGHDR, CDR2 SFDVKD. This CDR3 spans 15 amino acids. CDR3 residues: CATSASGTGKSGYTF. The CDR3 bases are TGTGCCACCAGTGCCTCCGGGACGGGGAAGTCTGGCTACACCTTC.

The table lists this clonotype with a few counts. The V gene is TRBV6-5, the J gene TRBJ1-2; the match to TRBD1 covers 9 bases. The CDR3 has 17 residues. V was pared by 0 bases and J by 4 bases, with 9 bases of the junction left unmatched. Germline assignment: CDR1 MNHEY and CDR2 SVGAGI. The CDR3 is CASSYSTGQGPTYGYTF. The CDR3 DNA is TGTGCCAGCAGTTACTCGACGGGACAGGGTCCAACCTATGGCTACACCTTC.

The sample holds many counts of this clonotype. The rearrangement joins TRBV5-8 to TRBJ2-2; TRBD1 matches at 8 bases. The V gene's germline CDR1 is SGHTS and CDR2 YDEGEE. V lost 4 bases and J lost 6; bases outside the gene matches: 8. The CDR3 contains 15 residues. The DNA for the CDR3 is TGTGCCAGCAGCCCCGGACAGGGTTGGGCCGGGGAGCTGTTTTTT. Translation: CASSPGQGWAGELFF.

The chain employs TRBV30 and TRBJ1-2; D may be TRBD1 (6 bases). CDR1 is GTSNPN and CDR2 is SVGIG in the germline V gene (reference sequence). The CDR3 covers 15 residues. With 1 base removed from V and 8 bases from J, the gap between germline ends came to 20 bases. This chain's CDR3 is CAWSDPSTGWRGYTF. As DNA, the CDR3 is TGTGCCTGGAGTGATCCATCGACAGGTTGGAGGGGCTACACCTTC.